This T cell receptor (beta chain) was recorded in a study of cytomegalovirus exposure and HLA in healthy donors. In its sample, this clone was seen a few times. The CDR3 sequence is 15 residues long. Germline values: CDR1 SGHDT, CDR2 YYEEEE. V lost 4 bases to trimming and J lost 1 base, with 9 bases between them. The PCR was carried out with 60 Vbeta primers and 13 Jbeta primers. Using immunoSEQ multiplex PCR, the repertoire was profiled, and TCRdb retains in-frame clones only, with some absent. The table lists tens of thousands of clones, approximately 65% of them singletons. The sequence derives from a male donor in good health and CMV-seropositive. Sequenced: PBMCs. The V gene is TRBV5-6, the J gene TRBJ2-6, with TRBD1 as a possible D gene (6 bases). The CDR3 sequence is CASSPTGSGANVLTF. The CDR3 DNA is TGTGCCAGCAGCCCGACAGGTTCTGGGGCCAACGTCCTGACTTTC.